The entry below describes one T cell receptor beta chain. Its antigen is as yet unknown. As every portion of the isolated RNA was reverse transcribed, the sequencing read expressed TCRB transcripts. Only in-frame clones appear in the TCRdb table, and some are missing; sequencing was by immunoSEQ multiplex PCR. The sample consists of 250,000 to 350,000 clones, roughly 15% of them appearing once. These data originate in a study of beta chain features in type 1 diabetes. The CDR3 runs 13 residues. CDR1 and CDR2 (germline): MNHEY, SVGAGI. Trimming took 0 bases from V and 4 from J, leaving 4 bases between them. Findings and caveats of the study: Moderate but significant shortening of TCRB CDR3s was recorded in all four CD4+ subsets from Type 1 diabetes patients.

The receptor comes from a man younger than 35 with type 1 diabetes. The sample comprised naive CD4+ T cells from blood. This chain joins TRBV6-5 and TRBJ1-5; D uncertain. The CDR3 DNA follows: TGTGCCAGCAGTTACTCCGTGAATCAGCCCCAGCATTTT. Protein product: CASSYSVNQPQHF.